The clone carrying this T cell receptor (beta chain) was recorded a few times. The whole isolated RNA underwent reverse transcription, so sequencing captured expressed TCRB transcripts. Using immunoSEQ multiplex PCR, the repertoire was profiled, and TCRdb retains in-frame clones only, with some absent. This sample has about 360,000 clones; around 12% occur once, and the top ten carry 0.015% to 0.02%. Germline V CDR1 and CDR2: MDHEN, SYDVKM. The germline V and J ends were trimmed by 4 bases and 8 bases, with 14 bases remaining between them. The CDR3 has 13 amino acids. This sample was taken from a study of beta chain features in type 1 diabetes.

The source of this sequence is a man aged 18-30 years in good health. This sequence joins TRBV28 and TRBJ1-1, with D unclear. Sequencing was performed on naive CD4+ T cells from blood. CDR3 in DNA: TGTGCCAGCAGTTCAGAACCGAAGATCGAAGCTTTCTTT. Protein product: CASSSEPKIEAFF.